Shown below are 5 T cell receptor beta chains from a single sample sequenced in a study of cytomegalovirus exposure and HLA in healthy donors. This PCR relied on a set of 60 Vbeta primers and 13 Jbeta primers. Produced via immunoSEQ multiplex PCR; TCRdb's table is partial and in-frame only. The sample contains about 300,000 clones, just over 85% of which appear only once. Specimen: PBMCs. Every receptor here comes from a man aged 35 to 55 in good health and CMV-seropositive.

The CDR3 loop reads CASSKSLHRGQETQYF. The CDR3, as DNA: TGTGCCAGCAGCAAATCACTTCACAGGGGCCAAGAGACCCAGTACTTC. J is TRBJ2-5 and V is TRBV21-1; the tabulated D call, TRBD1, remains unverified against the DNA. TRBV21-1 represents a pseudogene. The CDR3 has 16 amino acids.

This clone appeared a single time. The CDR3 DNA reads as TGCGCCAGCAGCCACCCTAGCGGCTACAATGAGCAGTTCTTC. It yields the protein CASSHPSGYNEQFF. The V gene is TRBV4-1, the J gene TRBJ2-1; 7 bases fit TRBD2. This CDR3 spans 14 amino acids. Trimming took 3 bases from V and 3 from J; bases not matched to a gene: 2. The germline gives CDR1 MGHRA, CDR2 YSYEKL.

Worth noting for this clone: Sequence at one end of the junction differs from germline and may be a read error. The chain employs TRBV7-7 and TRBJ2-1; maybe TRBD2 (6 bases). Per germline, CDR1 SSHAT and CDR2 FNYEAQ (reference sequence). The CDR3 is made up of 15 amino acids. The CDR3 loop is CASSPTLARYDEQFF. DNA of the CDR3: TGTGCTAGCAGCCCCACTCTAGCGCGGTACGATGAGCAGTTCTTC.

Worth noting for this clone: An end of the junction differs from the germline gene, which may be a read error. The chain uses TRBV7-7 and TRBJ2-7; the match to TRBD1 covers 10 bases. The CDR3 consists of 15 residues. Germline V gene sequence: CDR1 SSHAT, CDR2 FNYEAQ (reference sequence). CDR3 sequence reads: CASSSGQGPSHEQYF. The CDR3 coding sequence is TGTGCTAGCAGCTCGGGACAGGGGCCGAGCCACGAGCAGTACTTC.

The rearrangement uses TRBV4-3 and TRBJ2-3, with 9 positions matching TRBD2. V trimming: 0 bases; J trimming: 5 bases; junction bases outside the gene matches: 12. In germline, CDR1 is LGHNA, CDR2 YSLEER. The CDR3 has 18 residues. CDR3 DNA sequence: TGCGCCAGCAGCCAAGATTTAATAGCGGGAGCGGGGGGAGATACGCAGTATTTT. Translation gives CASSQDLIAGAGGDTQYF.